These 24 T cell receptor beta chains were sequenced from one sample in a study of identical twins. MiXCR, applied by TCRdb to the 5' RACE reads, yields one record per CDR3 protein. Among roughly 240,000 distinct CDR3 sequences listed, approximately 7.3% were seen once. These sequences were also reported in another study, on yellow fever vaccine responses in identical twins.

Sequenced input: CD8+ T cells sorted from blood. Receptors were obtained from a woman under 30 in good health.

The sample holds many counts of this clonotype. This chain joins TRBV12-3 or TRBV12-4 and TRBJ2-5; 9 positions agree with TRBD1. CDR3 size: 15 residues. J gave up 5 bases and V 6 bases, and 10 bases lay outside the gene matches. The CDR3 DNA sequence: TGTGCCAGCAGCTACACAGGGGGCGCCGGGGAGACCCAGTACTTC. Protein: CASSYTGGAGETQYF.

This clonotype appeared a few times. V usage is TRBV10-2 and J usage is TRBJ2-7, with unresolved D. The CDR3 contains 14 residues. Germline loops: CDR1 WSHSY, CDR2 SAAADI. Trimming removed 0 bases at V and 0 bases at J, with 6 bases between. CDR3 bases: TGCGCCAGCAGTGAGTCTTTGAGCTCCTACGAGCAGTACGTC. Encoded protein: CASSESLSSYEQYV.

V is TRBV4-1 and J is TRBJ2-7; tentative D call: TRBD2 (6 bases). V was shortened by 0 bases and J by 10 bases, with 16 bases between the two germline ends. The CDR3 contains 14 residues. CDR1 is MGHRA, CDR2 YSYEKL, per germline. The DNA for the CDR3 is TGCGCCAGCAGCCAAGATTCGCCGGGGGACGGCCAGTACTTC. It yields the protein CASSQDSPGDGQYF.

The CDR3 reads CSARADRESQPQHF. CDR3 in DNA: TGCAGTGCTAGAGCGGACAGGGAGTCTCAGCCCCAGCATTTT. The gene calls are TRBV20-1 and TRBJ1-5; 8 nucleotides line up with TRBD1. The CDR3 has 14 amino acids. Germline assignment: CDR1 DFQATT and CDR2 SNEGSKA (reference sequence). After removal of 1 base from V and 6 bases from J, the junction contained 5 bases not matched to a gene.

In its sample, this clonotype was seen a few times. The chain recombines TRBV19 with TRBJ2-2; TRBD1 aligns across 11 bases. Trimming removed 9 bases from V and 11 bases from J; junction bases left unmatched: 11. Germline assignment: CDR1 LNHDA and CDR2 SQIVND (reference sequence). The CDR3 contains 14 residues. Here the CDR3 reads CASTLGQGGGELFF. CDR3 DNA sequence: TGTGCCAGCACCCTGGGACAGGGGGGGGGAGAGCTGTTTTTT. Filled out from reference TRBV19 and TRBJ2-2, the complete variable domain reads DGGITQSPKYLFRKEGQNVTLSCEQNLNHDAMYWYRQDPGQGLRLIYYSQIVNDFQKGDIAEGYSVSREKKESFPLTVTSAQKNPTAFYLCASTLGQGGGELFFGEGSRLTVL.

In nucleotides, the CDR3 is TGTGCCACCAGTGATTCTCCGTGGGAGACCCAGTACTTC. Its translation is CATSDSPWETQYF. The chain combines TRBV24-1 with TRBJ2-5; unclear D gene. Trimming removed 2 bases at V and 5 bases at J, with 8 bases between. The CDR3 runs 13 residues. Germline lookup yields CDR1 KGHDR and CDR2 SFDVKD.

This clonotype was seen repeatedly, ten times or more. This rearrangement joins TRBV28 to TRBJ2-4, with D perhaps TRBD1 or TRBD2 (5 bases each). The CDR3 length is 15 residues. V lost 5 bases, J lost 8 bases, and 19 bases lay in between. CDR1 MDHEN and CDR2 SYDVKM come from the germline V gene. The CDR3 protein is CASSTREGDRDIQYF. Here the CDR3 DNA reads TGTGCCAGCAGTACAAGGGAAGGGGACCGGGACATTCAGTACTTC.

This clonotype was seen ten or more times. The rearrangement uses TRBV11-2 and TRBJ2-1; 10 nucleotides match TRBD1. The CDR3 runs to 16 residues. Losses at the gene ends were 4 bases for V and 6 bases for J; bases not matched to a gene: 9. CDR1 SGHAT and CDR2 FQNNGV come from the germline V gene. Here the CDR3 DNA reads TGTGCCAGCAGCTCCCTTGGTGGGACAGGGGCCAATGAGCAGTTCTTC. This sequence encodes CASSSLGGTGANEQFF.

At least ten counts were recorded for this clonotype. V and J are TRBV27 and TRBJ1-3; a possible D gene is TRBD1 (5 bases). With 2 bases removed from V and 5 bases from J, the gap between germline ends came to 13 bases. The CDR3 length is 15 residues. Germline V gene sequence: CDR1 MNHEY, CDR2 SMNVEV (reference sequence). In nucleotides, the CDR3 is TGTGCCAGCAGTTTAACCCCGGGGGATAGAAACACCATATATTTT. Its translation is CASSLTPGDRNTIYF.

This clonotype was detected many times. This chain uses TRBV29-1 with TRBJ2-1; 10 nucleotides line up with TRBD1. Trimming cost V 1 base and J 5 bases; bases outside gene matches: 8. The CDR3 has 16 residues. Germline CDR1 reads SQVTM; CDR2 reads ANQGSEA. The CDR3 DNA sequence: TGCAGCGTTGAAGGTACGACAGGGGGCGTCAACAATGAGCAGTTCTTC. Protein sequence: CSVEGTTGGVNNEQFF.

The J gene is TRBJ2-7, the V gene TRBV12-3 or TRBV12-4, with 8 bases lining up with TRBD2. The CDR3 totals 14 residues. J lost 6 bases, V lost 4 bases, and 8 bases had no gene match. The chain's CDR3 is CASSWSGRGTEQYF. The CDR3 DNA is TGTGCCAGCAGTTGGAGCGGGAGAGGGACCGAGCAGTACTTC.

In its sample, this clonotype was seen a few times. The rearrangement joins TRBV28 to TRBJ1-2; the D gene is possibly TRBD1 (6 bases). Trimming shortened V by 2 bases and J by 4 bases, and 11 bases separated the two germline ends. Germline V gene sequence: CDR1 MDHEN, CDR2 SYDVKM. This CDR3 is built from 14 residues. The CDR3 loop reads CASSLGWTAYGYTF. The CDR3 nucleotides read TGTGCCAGCAGTTTAGGGTGGACAGCCTATGGCTACACCTTC.

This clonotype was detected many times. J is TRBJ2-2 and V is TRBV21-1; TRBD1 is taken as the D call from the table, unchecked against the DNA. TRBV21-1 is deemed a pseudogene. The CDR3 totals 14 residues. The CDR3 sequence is CARALRENTGELFF. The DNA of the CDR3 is TGTGCCAGGGCACTCCGGGAGAACACCGGGGAGCTGTTTTTT.

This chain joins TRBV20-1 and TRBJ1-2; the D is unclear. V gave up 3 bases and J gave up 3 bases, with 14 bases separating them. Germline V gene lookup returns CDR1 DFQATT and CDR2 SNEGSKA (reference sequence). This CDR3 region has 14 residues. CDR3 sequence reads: CSASRRSKDYGYTF. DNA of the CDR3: TGCAGTGCTAGTCGGCGGTCAAAAGACTATGGCTACACCTTC.

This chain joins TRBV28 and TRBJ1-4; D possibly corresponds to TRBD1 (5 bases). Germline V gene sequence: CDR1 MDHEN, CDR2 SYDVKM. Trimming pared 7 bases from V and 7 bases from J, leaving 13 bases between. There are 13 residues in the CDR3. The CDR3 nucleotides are TGTGCCAGCACCGTGCAGGGAAGTGAAAAACTGTTTTTT. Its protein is CASTVQGSEKLFF.

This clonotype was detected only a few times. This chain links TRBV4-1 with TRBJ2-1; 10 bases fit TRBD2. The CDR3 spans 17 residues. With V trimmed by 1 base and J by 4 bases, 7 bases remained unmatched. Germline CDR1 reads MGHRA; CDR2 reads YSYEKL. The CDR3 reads CASSQVASGSVYNEQFF. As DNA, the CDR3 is TGCGCCAGCAGCCAAGTAGCTAGCGGGAGTGTTTACAATGAGCAGTTCTTC.

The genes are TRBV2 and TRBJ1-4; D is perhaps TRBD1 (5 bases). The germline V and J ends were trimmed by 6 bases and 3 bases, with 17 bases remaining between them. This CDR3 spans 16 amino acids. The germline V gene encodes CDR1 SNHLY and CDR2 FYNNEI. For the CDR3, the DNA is TGTGCCAGCAGCGCGCCCCCCGGGGACCCTAATGAAAAACTGTTTTTT. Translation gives CASSAPPGDPNEKLFF.

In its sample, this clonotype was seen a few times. The chain's CDR3 is CASSVGVGELFF. The CDR3 DNA is TGTGCCAGCAGCGTCGGGGTCGGGGAGCTGTTTTTT. The V gene is TRBV9, the J gene TRBJ2-2; possibly TRBD2 for D (5 bases). CDR1 and CDR2 (germline): SGDLS, YYNGEE. The V end lost 2 bases, the J end lost 7 bases, and 6 bases lay between the germline ends. CDR3 length: 12 amino acids.

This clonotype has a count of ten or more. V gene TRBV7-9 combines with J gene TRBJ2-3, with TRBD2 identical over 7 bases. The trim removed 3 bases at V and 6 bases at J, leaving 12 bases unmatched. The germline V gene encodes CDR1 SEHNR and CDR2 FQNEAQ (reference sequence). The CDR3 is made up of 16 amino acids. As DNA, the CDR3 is TGTGCCAGCAGCTTTTCTCCTAGCGGACACGACGATACGCAGTATTTT. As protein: CASSFSPSGHDDTQYF.

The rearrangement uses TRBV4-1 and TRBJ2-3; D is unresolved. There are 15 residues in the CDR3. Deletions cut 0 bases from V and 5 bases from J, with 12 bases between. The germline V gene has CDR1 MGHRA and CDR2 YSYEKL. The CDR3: CASSQESYFLDTQYF. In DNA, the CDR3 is TGCGCCAGCAGCCAAGAAAGCTATTTCTTAGATACGCAGTATTTT.

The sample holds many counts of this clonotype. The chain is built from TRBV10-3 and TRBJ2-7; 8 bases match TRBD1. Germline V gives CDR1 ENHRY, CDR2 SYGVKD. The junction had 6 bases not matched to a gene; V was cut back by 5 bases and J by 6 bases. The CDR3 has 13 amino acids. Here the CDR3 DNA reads TGTGCCATCAGTTCAAACAGGGGGGCCGAGCAGTACTTC. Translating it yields CAISSNRGAEQYF.

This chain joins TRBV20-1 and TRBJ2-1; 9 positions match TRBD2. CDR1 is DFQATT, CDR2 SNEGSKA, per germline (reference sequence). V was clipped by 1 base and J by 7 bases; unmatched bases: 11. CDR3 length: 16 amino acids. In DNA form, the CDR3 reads TGCAGTGCTAGAGCCCTAGGAGCGGGAGGATGGAATGAGCAGTTCTTC. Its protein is CSARALGAGGWNEQFF.

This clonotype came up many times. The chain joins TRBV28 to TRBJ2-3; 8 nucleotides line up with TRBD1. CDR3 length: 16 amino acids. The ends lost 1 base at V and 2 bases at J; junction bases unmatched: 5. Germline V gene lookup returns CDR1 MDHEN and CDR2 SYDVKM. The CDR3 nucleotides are TGTGCCAGCAGTTTATTTACGGGACAGGCCACAGATACGCAGTATTTT. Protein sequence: CASSLFTGQATDTQYF. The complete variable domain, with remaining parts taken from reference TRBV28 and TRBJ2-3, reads DVKVTQSSRYLVKRTGEKVFLECVQDMDHENMFWYRQDPGLGLRLIYFSYDVKMKEKGDIPEGYSVSREKKERFSLILESASTNQTSMYLCASSLFTGQATDTQYFGPGTRLTVL.

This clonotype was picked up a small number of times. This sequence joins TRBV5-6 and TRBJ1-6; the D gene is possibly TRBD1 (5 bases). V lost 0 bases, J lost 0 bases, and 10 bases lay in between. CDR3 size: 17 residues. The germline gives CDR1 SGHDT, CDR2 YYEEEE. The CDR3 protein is CASSLAGYRSYNSPLHF. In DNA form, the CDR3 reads TGTGCCAGCAGCTTGGCAGGGTATCGCTCCTATAATTCACCCCTCCACTTT.